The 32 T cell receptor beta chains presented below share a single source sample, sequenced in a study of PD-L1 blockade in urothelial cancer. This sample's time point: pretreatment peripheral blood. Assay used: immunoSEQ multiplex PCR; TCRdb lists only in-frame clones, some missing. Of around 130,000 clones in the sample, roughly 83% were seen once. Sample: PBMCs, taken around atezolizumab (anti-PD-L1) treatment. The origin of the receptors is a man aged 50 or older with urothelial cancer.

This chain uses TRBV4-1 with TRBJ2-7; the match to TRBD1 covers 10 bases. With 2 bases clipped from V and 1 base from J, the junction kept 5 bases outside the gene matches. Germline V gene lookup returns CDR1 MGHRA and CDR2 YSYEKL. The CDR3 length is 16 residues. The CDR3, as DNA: TGCGCCAGCAGCCAACCGGGACAGGGGCCTTCCTACGAGCAGTACTTC. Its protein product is CASSQPGQGPSYEQYF.

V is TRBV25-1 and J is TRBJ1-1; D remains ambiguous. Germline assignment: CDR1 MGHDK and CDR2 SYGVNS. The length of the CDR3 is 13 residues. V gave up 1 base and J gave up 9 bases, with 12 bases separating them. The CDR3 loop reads CASSEFWSGKAFF. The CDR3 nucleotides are TGTGCCAGCAGTGAATTCTGGTCGGGAAAAGCTTTCTTT. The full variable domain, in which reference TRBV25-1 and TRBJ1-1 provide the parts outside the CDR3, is EADIYQTPRYLVIGTGKKITLECSQTMGHDKMYWYQQDPGMELHLIHYSYGVNSTEKGDLSSESTVSRIRTEHFPLTLESARPSHTSQYLCASSEFWSGKAFFGQGTRLTVV.

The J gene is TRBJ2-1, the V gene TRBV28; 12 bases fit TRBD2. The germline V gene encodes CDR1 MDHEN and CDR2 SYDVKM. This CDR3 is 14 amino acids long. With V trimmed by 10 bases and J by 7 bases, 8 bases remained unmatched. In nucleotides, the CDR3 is TGTGCCACCGCCCGGCTAGCGGGAGGGAATGAGCAGTTCTTC. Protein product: CATARLAGGNEQFF.

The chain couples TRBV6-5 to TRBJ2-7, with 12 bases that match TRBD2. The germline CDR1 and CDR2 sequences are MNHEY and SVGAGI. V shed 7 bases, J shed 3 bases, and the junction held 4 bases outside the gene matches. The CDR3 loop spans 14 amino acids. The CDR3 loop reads CASTRLAGDYEQYF. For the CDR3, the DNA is TGTGCCAGCACCAGACTAGCGGGGGACTACGAGCAGTACTTC.

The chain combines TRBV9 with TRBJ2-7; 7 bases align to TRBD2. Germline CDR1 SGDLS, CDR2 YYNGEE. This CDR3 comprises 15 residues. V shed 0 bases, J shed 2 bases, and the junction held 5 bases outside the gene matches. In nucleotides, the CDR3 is TGTGCCAGCAGCGTAGATTCGGGAGGCGCCTACGAGCAGTACTTC. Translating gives CASSVDSGGAYEQYF.

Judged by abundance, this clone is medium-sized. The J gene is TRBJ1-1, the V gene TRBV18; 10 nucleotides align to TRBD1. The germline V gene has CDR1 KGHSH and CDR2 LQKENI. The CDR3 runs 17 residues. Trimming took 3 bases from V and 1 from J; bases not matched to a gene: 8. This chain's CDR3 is CASSPWGTGAGNTEAFF. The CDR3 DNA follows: TGTGCCAGCTCACCGTGGGGGACAGGGGCAGGGAACACTGAAGCTTTCTTT.

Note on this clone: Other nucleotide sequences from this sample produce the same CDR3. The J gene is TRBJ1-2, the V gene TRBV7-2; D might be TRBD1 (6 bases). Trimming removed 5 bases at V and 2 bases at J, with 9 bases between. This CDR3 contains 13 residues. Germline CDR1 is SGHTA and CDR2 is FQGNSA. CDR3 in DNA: TGTGCCAGCAGCGGACAGTTAAACTATGGCTACACCTTC. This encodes CASSGQLNYGYTF.

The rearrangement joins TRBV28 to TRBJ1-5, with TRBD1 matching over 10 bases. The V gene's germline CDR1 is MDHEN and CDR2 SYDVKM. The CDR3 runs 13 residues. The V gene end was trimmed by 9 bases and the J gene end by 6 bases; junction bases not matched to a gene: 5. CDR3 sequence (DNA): TGTGCCAGTCGGACAGGGGGGAGTCAGCCCCAGCATTTT. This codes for CASRTGGSQPQHF.

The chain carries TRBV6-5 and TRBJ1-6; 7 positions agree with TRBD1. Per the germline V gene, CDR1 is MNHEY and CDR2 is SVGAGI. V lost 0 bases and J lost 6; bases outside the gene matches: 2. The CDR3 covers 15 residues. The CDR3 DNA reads TGTGCCAGCAGTTACTCGGGACAGAGTAATTCACCCCTCCACTTT. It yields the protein CASSYSGQSNSPLHF.

The CDR3 sequence is CSARGGSDQYF. CDR3 DNA: TGCAGTGCTAGAGGCGGGAGTGACCAGTACTTC. The chain joins TRBV20-1 to TRBJ2-7, with 7 bases matching TRBD2. J lost 10 bases, V lost 1 base, and 4 bases had no gene match. The CDR3 runs to 11 residues. Germline-derived CDR1 and CDR2 are DFQATT and SNEGSKA (reference sequence).

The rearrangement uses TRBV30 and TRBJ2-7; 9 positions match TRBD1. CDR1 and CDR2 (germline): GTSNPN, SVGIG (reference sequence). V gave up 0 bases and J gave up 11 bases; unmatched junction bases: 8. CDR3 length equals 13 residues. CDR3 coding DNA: TGTGCCTGGAGTGTCACGGGGACAGGGACAAAGTACTTC. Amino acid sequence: CAWSVTGTGTKYF. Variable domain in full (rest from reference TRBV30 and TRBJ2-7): SQTIHQWPATLVQPVGSPLSLECTVEGTSNPNLYWYRQAAGRGLQLLFYSVGIGQISSEVPQNLSASRPQDRQFILSSKKLLLSDSGFYLCAWSVTGTGTKYFGPGTRLTVT.

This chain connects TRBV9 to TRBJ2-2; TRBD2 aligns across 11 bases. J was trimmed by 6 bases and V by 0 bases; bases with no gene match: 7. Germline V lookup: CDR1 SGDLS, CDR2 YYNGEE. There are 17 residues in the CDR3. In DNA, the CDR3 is TGTGCCAGCAGCGTAGGTAGCGGGAGGGATTTGGCCGGGGAGCTGTTTTTT. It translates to CASSVGSGRDLAGELFF.

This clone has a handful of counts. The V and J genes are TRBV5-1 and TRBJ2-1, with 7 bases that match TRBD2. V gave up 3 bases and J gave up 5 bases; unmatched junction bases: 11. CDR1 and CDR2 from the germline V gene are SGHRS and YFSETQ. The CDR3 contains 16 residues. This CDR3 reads CASSSGLPNPNNEQFF. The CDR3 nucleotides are TGCGCCAGCAGCTCGGGACTACCGAATCCGAACAATGAGCAGTTCTTC.

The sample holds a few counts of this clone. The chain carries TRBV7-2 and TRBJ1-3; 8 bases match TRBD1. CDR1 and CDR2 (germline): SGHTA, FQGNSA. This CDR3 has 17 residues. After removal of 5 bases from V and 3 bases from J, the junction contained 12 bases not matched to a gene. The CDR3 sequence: CASSPTGVGLIGNTIYF. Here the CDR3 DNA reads TGTGCCAGCAGCCCGACAGGGGTCGGACTGATTGGAAACACCATATATTTT.

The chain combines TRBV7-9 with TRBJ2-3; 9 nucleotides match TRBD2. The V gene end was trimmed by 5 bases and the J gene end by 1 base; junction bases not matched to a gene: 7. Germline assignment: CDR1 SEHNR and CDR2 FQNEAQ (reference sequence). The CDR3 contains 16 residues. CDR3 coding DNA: TGTGCCAGCAGCCCGGGACTAGCAGATCGCACAGATACGCAGTATTTT. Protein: CASSPGLADRTDTQYF.

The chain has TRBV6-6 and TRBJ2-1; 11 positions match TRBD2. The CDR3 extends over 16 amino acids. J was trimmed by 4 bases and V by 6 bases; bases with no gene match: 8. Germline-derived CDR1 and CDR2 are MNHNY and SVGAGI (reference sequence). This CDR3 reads CASRETGTSGYNEQFF. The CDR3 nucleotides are TGTGCCAGCAGAGAGACCGGGACTAGCGGATACAATGAGCAGTTCTTC.

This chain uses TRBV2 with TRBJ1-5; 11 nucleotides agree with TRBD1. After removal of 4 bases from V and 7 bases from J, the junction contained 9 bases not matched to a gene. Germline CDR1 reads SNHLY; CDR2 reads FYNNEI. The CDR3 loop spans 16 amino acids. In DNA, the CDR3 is TGTGCCAGCAGTGGGCCCCTTGGACAGGGGGCACAGCCCCAGCATTTT. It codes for CASSGPLGQGAQPQHF.

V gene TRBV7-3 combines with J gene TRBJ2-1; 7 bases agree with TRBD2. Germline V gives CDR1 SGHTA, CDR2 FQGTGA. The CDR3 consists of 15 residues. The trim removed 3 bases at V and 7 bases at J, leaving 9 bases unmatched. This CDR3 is CASSLSSGPGNEQFF. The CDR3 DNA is TGTGCCAGCAGCTTGAGTAGCGGGCCGGGTAATGAGCAGTTCTTC. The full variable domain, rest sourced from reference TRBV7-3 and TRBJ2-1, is GAGVSQTPSNKVTEKGKYVELRCDPISGHTALYWYRQSLGQGPEFLIYFQGTGAADDSGLPNDRFFAVRPEGSVSTLKIQRTERGDSAVYLCASSLSSGPGNEQFFGPGTRLTVL.

CDR3 sequence reads: CASSYRDRYTEAFF. Here the CDR3 DNA reads TGTGCCAGCAGTTACAGGGACAGATACACTGAAGCTTTCTTT. V usage is TRBV6-5 and J usage is TRBJ1-1; 7 nucleotides line up with TRBD1. This CDR3 is 14 amino acids long. Germline V lookup: CDR1 MNHEY, CDR2 SVGAGI. V shed 2 bases and J 3 bases; nucleotides not matched to a gene: 3.

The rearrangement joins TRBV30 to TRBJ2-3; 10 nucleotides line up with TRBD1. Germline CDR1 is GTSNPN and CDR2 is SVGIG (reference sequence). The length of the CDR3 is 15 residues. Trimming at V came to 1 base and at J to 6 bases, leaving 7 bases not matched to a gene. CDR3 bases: TGTGCCTGGAGTGCGGGGACAGGGGTCGGGGATACGCAGTATTTT. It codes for CAWSAGTGVGDTQYF.

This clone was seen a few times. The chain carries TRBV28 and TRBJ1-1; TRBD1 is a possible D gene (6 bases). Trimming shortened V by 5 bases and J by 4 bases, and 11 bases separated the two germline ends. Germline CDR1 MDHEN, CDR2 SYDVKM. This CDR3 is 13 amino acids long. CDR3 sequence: CASSGQGFTEAFF. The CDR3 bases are TGTGCCAGCAGTGGTCAGGGGTTCACTGAAGCTTTCTTT. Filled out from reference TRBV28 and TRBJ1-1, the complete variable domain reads DVKVTQSSRYLVKRTGEKVFLECVQDMDHENMFWYRQDPGLGLRLIYFSYDVKMKEKGDIPEGYSVSREKKERFSLILESASTNQTSMYLCASSGQGFTEAFFGQGTRLTVV.

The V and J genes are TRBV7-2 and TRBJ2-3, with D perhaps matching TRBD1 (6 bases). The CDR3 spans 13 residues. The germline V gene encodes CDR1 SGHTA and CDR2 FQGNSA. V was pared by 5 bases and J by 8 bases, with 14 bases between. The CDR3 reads CASSPPTGSTQYF. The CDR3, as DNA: TGTGCCAGCAGCCCACCGACAGGCAGTACGCAGTATTTT.

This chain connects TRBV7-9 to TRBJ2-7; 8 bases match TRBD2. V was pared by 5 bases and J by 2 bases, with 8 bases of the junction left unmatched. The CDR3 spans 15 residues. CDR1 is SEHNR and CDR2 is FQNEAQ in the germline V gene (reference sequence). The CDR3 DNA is TGTGCCAGCAGCCCCCGGGGGGGTCTAACCTACGAGCAGTACTTC. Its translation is CASSPRGGLTYEQYF.

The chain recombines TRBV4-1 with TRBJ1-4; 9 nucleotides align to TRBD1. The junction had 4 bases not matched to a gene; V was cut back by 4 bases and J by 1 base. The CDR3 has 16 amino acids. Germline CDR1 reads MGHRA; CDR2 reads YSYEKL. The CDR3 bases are TGCGCCAGCAGCCCGAGGGACAGGGAAACTAATGAAAAACTGTTTTTT. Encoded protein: CASSPRDRETNEKLFF.

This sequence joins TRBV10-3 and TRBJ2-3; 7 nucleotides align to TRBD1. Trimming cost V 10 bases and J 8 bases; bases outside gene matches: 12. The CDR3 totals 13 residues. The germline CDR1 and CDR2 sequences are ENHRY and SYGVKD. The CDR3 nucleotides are TGTGCCAGCCGACTACAGGGGATCGGTACGCAGTATTTT. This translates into CASRLQGIGTQYF.

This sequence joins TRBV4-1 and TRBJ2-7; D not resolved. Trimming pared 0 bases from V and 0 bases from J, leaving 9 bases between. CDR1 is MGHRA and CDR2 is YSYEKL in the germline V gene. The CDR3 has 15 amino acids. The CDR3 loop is CASSQDRLSSYEQYF. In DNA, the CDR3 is TGCGCCAGCAGCCAAGACAGGCTGAGCTCCTACGAGCAGTACTTC.

The CDR3 sequence: CASSELAVYNEQFF. CDR3 coding DNA: TGTGCCAGCAGTGAGTTAGCGGTATACAATGAGCAGTTCTTC. The V and J genes are TRBV2 and TRBJ2-1; weak D call: TRBD2 (6 bases). The CDR3 is made up of 14 amino acids. Trimming stripped 3 bases from V and 4 bases from J, with 10 bases between. From germline, CDR1 is SNHLY and CDR2 FYNNEI.

The CDR3 DNA reads TGTGCCAGCAGACCAAACCCGGGACATCACTCTGGGGCCAACGTCCTGACTTTC. It translates to CASRPNPGHHSGANVLTF. This chain links TRBV28 with TRBJ2-6; D is perhaps TRBD1 (6 bases). Germline V gives CDR1 MDHEN, CDR2 SYDVKM. The CDR3 is made up of 18 amino acids. Trimming cost V 6 bases and J 0 bases, with 18 bases left between them.

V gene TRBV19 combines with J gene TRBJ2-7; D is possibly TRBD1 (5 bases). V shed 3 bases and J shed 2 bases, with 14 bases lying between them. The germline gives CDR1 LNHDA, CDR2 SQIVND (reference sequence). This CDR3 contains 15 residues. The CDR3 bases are TGTGCCAGTAGTATCTCAGGGAACGGCCCCTACGAGCAGTACTTC. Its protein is CASSISGNGPYEQYF.

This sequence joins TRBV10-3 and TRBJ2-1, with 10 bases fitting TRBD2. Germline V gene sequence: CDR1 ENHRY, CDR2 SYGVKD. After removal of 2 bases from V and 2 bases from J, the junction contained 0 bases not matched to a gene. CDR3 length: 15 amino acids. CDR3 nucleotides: TGTGCCATCAGTGAGAGCGGGAGGGCCTACAATGAGCAGTTCTTC. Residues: CAISESGRAYNEQFF.

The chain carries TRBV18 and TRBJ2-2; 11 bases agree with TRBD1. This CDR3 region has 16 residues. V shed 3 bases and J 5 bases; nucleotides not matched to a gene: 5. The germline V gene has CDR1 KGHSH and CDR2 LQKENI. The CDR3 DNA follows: TGTGCCAGCTCACCGATGGACAGGGGGCGAACCGGGGAGCTGTTTTTT. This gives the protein CASSPMDRGRTGELFF. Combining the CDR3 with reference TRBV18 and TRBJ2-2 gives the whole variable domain NAGVMQNPRHLVRRRGQEARLRCSPMKGHSHVYWYRQLPEEGLKFMVYLQKENIIDESGMPKERFSAEFPKEGPSILRIQQVVRGDSAAYFCASSPMDRGRTGELFFGEGSRLTVL.

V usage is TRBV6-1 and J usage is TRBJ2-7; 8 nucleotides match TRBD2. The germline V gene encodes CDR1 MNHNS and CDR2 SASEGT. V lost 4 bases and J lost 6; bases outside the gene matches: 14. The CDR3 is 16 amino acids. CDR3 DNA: TGTGCCAGCAGTGGCCTCATTCGAGCGGGAGAGCGCGAGCAGTACTTC. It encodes CASSGLIRAGEREQYF.